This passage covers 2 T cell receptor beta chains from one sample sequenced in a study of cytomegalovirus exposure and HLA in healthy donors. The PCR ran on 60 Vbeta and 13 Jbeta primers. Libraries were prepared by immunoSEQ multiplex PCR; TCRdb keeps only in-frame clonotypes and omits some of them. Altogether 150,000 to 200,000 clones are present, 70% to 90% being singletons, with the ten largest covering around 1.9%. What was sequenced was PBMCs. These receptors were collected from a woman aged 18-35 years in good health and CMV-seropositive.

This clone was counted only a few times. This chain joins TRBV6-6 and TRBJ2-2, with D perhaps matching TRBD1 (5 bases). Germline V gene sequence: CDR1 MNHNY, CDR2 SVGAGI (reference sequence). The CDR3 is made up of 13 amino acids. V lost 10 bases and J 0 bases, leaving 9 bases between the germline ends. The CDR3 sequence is CATRASNTGELFF. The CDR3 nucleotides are TGTGCCACCAGGGCTTCGAACACCGGGGAGCTGTTTTTT.

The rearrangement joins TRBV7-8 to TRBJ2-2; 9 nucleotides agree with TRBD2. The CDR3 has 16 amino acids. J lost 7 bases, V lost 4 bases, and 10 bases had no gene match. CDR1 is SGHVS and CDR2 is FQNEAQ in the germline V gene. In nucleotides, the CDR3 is TGTGCCAGCAGCTGGGGCGCGGGGGGGGCCGGCGGGGAGCTGTTTTTT. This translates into CASSWGAGGAGGELFF.